This TCR beta chain is from a study of shared clonotypes between healthy human individuals. Generated by immunoSEQ multiplex PCR, the TCRdb table keeps only in-frame clones and is missing some. The data show roughly 2 million clones, about 94% seen once. Trimming left V 2 bases short and J 10 bases short, with 12 bases between. The CDR3 covers 13 residues. Germline loops: CDR1 ENHRY, CDR2 SYGVKD. The V gene is TRBV10-3, the J gene TRBJ1-5; no reliable D call. The TCR comes from a young man in good health. The specimen sequenced was naive CD4+ T cells sorted from blood. Subset here: CD45RA+ positively selected. CDR3 coding DNA: TGTGCCATCAGTGAGGGAAGCAATCGACCCCAGCATTTT. Translation gives CAISEGSNRPQHF.